This TCR beta chain was identified during a study of cytomegalovirus exposure and HLA in healthy donors. Germline V gene lookup returns CDR1 MDHEN and CDR2 SYDVKM. Trimming took 10 bases from V and 1 from J; bases not matched to a gene: 9. This CDR3 spans 15 amino acids. PCR employed 60 Vbeta and 13 Jbeta primers. Produced via immunoSEQ multiplex PCR; TCRdb's table is partial and in-frame only. The sample has 200,000 to 300,000 clones; 84% are singletons. Source material: PBMCs. This chain links TRBV28 with TRBJ1-2, with TRBD1 identical over 10 bases. The clonotype comes from a woman between 40 and 55 years old in good health and CMV-seropositive. For the CDR3, the DNA is TGTGCCATCAGGAGGGGGACAGGGGTTAACTATGGCTACACCTTC. As protein: CAIRRGTGVNYGYTF.